The clone carrying this T cell receptor beta chain was counted between two and nine times. The antigen is unknown. The data originate from a study of response to subunit inactivated influenza vaccine. Regarding the study as a whole: That few new T cells are recruited by each seasonal influenza vaccination was the authors' suggestion.

TCRdb reprocessed the RT-PCR reads via MiXCR and lists one record per CDR3 protein. The repertoire includes hundreds of thousands of distinct CDR3 sequences, roughly 13% of them detected once, and less than 7% sits in the top ten. CDR1 SNHLY and CDR2 FYNNEI come from the germline V gene. The CDR3 contains 14 residues. Trimming left V 5 bases short and J 2 bases short, with 12 bases between. The sequence came from a man aged 45-65 years who received an inactivated influenza vaccine. The chain uses TRBV2 and TRBJ2-5; D not resolved. Material: PBMCs from blood, obtained approximately 15 days before vaccination. The CDR3 spells CASSPEMLQETQYF. The CDR3 DNA reads as TGTGCCAGCAGTCCTGAGATGTTACAAGAGACCCAGTACTTC.